Described below is a single T cell receptor beta chain sequence and its context. The clone's antigen remains unknown. No much larger clone exists at a distance of one base, and base qualities are not known. Taken from the germline V gene (reference sequence), the CDR1 and CDR2 loops are LNHDA and SQIVND. Reading from cysteine to phenylalanine, the CDR3 counts 15 amino acids. The only DNA kept is the CDR3, 45 bases in frame from the first base. V and J lose 1 base and 2 bases, and a span of 11 bases separates them. The sample belongs to a study of T-cell reconstitution after alpha-beta-depleted transplantation in children (dated by TCRdb to 2016 to 2018). Broadly, across the study: Using TCR repertoire profiling, the study quantitatively followed how T-cell immune reconstitution unfolded in children after TCRalphabeta/CD19-depleted allogeneic hematopoietic cell transplantation.

Libraries were constructed by PCR. Sequenced on an Illumina HiSeq 2500. Molecular barcoding was employed in the preparation of TCR libraries, with unique molecular identifiers being used to normalize TCRbeta repertoire quantification. TCRdb reran the public reads through fastp at Q25 and MiXCR, keeping productive beta chains. Each record represents a unique CDR3 protein, reported with the most common genes and DNA among its rows. This sample has over 550,000 distinct CDR3 sequences in its table, and roughly a tenth of those were observed once. The ten largest clonotypes hold about 4% of the sample. The TCR comes from a human donor who donated a stem cell graft to a child with acute myeloid leukemia. The starting material was PBMCs from the stem cell graft donor, obtained from the stem cell graft. The sequence joins TRBV19 to TRBJ1-1, with the D segment identity uncertain. The CDR3 loop reads CASSIAAGHNTEAFF. The sequenced DNA is TGTGCCAGTAGTATAGCCGCCGGGCACAACACTGAAGCTTTCTTT.